The source of this T cell receptor beta chain is a study of T cells expressing NK-cell markers. 5'RACE template switching built TCR beta cDNA with unique molecular identifiers. TCRdb derives one entry per CDR3 protein from the 5' RACE reads, leaving out DNA. The sample holds 550,000 to 600,000 distinct CDR3 sequences. The germline V gene encodes CDR1 MNHNY and CDR2 SVGAGI (reference sequence). The CDR3 sequence is 13 residues long. The TCR sequence derives from a man aged 18 to 30 in good health. The sequencing input was blood T cells: a sorted CD56 or NKG2C T cell subset, CD4+ or CD8+ T cells, or bulk PBMC T cells (not recorded which). The chain recombines TRBV6-6 with TRBJ2-2; the TCRdb call, TRBD2, lacks DNA for checking. CDR3 loop: CAGEGTNTGELFF.